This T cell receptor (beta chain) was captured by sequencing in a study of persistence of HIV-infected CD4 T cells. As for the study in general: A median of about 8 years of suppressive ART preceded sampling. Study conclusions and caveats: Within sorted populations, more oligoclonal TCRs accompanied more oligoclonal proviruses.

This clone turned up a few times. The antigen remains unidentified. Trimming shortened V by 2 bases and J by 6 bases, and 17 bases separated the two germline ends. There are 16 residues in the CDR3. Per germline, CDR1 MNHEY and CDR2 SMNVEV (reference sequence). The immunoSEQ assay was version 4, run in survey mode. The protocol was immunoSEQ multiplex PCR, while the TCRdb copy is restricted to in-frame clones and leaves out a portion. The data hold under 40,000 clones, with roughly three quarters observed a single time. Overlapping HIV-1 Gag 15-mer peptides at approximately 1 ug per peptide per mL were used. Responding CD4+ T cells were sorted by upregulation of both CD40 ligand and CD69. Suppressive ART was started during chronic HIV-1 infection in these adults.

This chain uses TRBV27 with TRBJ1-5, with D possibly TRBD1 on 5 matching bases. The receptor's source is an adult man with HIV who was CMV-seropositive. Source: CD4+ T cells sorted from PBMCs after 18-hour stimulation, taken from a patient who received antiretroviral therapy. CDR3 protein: CASSLTYTGDGQPQHF. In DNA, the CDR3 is TGTGCCAGCAGTTTAACCTACACAGGAGATGGTCAGCCCCAGCATTTT.